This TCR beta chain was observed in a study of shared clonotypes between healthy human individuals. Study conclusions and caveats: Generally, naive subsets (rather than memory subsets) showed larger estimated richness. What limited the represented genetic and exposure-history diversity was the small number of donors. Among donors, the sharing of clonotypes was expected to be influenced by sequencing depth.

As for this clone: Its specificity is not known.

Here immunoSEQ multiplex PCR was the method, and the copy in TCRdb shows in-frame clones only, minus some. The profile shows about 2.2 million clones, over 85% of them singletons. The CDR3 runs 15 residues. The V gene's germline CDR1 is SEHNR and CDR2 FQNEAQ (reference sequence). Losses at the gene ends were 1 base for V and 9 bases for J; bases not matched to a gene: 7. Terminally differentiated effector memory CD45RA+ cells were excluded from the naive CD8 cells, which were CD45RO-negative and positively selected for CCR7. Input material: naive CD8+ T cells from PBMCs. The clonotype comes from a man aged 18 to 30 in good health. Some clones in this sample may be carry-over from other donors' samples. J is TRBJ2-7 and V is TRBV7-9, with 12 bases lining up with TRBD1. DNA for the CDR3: TGTGCCAGCAGCTTAGGAGGGACAGGGGGCTGGGCGCAGTACTTC. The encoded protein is CASSLGGTGGWAQYF.